These T cell receptor beta chains were read from a single sample in a study of T cell changes during pregnancy in multiple sclerosis. TCRdb keeps only in-frame clones here, not all; method: immunoSEQ multiplex PCR. Found here are 85,000 to 130,000 clones, 85% to 95% of them singletons; the top ten hold 1.6%. This specimen consisted of peripheral blood, obtained after pregnancy. The source of these receptors is a female donor with multiple sclerosis, enrolled in a pregnancy study. The CDR3 runs from the conserved cysteine through the conserved F or W. A D gene is named only where the DNA matches it firmly. Only some rows state a clone size, as once, few, many or a class for expanded clones.

>TRBJ1-1|.|once|TRBV29-1|12
TGCAGCGTTGAGGCAGTGGGGGGTTTTGCTTTCTTT
CSVEAVGGFAFF
>TRBJ2-7|TRBD1|.|TRBV27|16
TGTGCCAGCAGAAAATCCGGGACAGGCCTGACCCTGGGGCAGTACTTC
CASRKSGTGLTLGQYF
>TRBJ2-1|TRBD2|.|TRBV4-2|16
TGTGCCAGCAGCCACCCTCCCGGGACTAGCGCCGGTGAGCAGTTCTTC
CASSHPPGTSAGEQFF
>TRBJ2-2|TRBD2|.|TRBV30|14
TGTGCCTGGGGTAGCGGGGGGGCTCCCGGGGAGCTGTTTTTT
CAWGSGGAPGELFF
>TRBJ2-7|.|once|TRBV5-4|15
TGTGCCAGCAGCCGCCGGCAGGGGCGATCCTACGAGCAGTACTTC
CASSRRQGRSYEQYF
>TRBJ1-1|TRBD1|.|TRBV2|14
TGTGCCAGCAAGAGGACAGGGGCGGTCACTGAAGCTTTCTTT
CASKRTGAVTEAFF
>TRBJ2-1|.|once|TRBV2|14
TGTGCCAGCAGTGTTATGAGCTCCTACAATGAGCAGTTCTTC
CASSVMSSYNEQFF
>TRBJ1-4|.|.|TRBV30|14
TGTGCCTGGAGTGTGGGGGGTATGAGTGAAAAACTGTTTTTT
CAWSVGGMSEKLFF
>TRBJ2-7|TRBD1|.|TRBV10-1|14
TGCGCCAGCAGTGATTGGGGACAGGGCGACGAGCAGTACTTC
CASSDWGQGDEQYF
>TRBJ2-2|TRBD2|few|TRBV7-9|14
TGTGCCAGCACCCAATTAGCGGGCACCGGGGAGCTGTTTTTT
CASTQLAGTGELFF
>TRBJ1-1|.|.|TRBV11-3|13
TGTGCCAGCAGCTTTCGGACAGACACTGAAGCTTTCTTT
CASSFRTDTEAFF
>TRBJ2-6|.|.|TRBV27|17
TGTGCCAGCAGTTTGTTGGGGGCATCCTCTGGGGCCAACGTCCTGACTTTC
CASSLLGASSGANVLTF
>TRBJ2-3|TRBD2|.|TRBV25-1|15
TGTGCCAGCAGTGTGGATGGGACTAGTGGGCGAAGGCGGTATTTT
CASSVDGTSGRRRYF
>TRBJ1-2|.|once|TRBV6-5|14
TGTGCCAGCAGTTACTCGCGGGGGGCGGTTGGCTACACCTTC
CASSYSRGAVGYTF
>TRBJ1-5|TRBD1|.|TRBV5-8|19
TGTGCCAGCAGCTTCGGGACAGGGGGCTTTCGTTATAGCAATCAGCCCCAGCATTTT
CASSFGTGGFRYSNQPQHF
>TRBJ1-5|.|.|TRBV6-1|20
TGTGCCAGCAGTGAGGAGTGGGAGGGCTGGGGGGGGGTCATCAATCAGCCCCAGCATTTT
CASSEEWEGWGGVINQPQHF
>TRBJ2-1|TRBD2|.|TRBV5-1|17
TGCGCCAGCAGTTACGAGGCGGGAGGGACCCCCGCCAATGAGCAGTTCTTC
CASSYEAGGTPANEQFF
>TRBJ1-4|.|.|TRBV6-5|15
TGTGCCAGCAGTCGAGGAACAGGGTATAATGAAAAACTGTTTTTT
CASSRGTGYNEKLFF
>TRBJ2-2|.|.|TRBV30|13
TGTGCCTGGAGGCCAGGGGCCGTCGGGGAGCTGTTTTTT
CAWRPGAVGELFF
>TRBJ2-1|.|.|TRBV27|17
TGTGCCAGCAGTTTTCGACTTTTCAGGGGCTCCTACAATGAGCAGTTCTTC
CASSFRLFRGSYNEQFF
>TRBJ2-7|TRBD1|.|TRBV6-1|16
TGTGCCAGCAGTGAGGCCCGTGGCCAGGGGGCTATCGAGCAGTACTTC
CASSEARGQGAIEQYF
>TRBJ2-2|.|.|TRBV5-4|16
TGTGCCAGCAGCTTGGACGCGGCTACGAACACCGGGGAGCTGTTTTTT
CASSLDAATNTGELFF
>TRBJ1-6|TRBD1|.|TRBV19|15
TGTGCCAGTAGGGGACAGAGCTCCTATAATTCACCCCTCCACTTT
CASRGQSSYNSPLHF
>TRBJ1-3|.|.|TRBV9|16
TGTGCCAGCAGCCGCCTCGGGGATTCCACTGGAAACACCATATATTTT
CASSRLGDSTGNTIYF
>TRBJ1-1|.|.|TRBV19|14
TGTGCCAGTAGTATTGGAGGGAAGAGGACTGAAGCTTTCTTT
CASSIGGKRTEAFF
>TRBJ1-1|.|.|TRBV21-1|13
TGTGCCAGCAGCCGTCTGGGAGACACTGAAGCTTTCTTT
CASSRLGDTEAFF
>TRBJ2-1|TRBD2|.|TRBV19|13
TGTGCCAGTAGGACTAGCGGGTTCAATGAGCAGTTCTTC
CASRTSGFNEQFF
>TRBJ1-2|.|.|TRBV6-1|14
TGTGCCAGCAGCCCGACAGACGCTAACTATGGCTACACCTTC
CASSPTDANYGYTF
>TRBJ1-2|TRBD1|.|TRBV5-8|15
TGTGCCAGCAGCCTCTCCGGGACAGGGCCTTATGGCTACACCTTC
CASSLSGTGPYGYTF
>TRBJ2-2|.|.|TRBV6-4|13
TGTGCCAGCCGCCAGGGTTTGGGCGGGGAGCTGTTTTTT
CASRQGLGGELFF
>TRBJ2-3|.|.|TRBV5-1|14
TGCGCCAGCAGCCCTGCAGGGGGCACAGATACGCAGTATTTT
CASSPAGGTDTQYF
>TRBJ2-3|.|.|TRBV30|14
TGTGCCTGGACCTCAGGGGTCATCCCAGATACGCAGTATTTT
CAWTSGVIPDTQYF
>TRBJ2-1|TRBD2|once|TRBV4-1|15
TGCGCCAGCAGCCGGGAAGCGGGATCCTACAATGAGCAGTTCTTC
CASSREAGSYNEQFF
>TRBJ1-5|.|.|TRBV12-5|15
TGTGCTAGTGCCCTCGGAGCGGGGATCAATCAGCCCCAGCATTTT
CASALGAGINQPQHF
>TRBJ1-4|.|once|TRBV7-2|15
TGTGCCAGCAGCGCATACAGGGCGGCTAATGAAAAACTGTTTTTT
CASSAYRAANEKLFF
>TRBJ1-4|TRBD1|.|TRBV2|14
TGTGCCAGCAACCATCGGGACAGGGATGAAAAACTGTTTTTT
CASNHRDRDEKLFF
>TRBJ2-1|.|.|TRBV7-3|17
TGTGCCAGCAGCTTAAAGGGGCCGGCAGGGTTTTTCAATGAGCAGTTCTTC
CASSLKGPAGFFNEQFF
>TRBJ2-5|.|.|TRBV7-9|13
TGTGCCAGCAGCCCTGGCGGGTTGGAGACCCAGTACTTC
CASSPGGLETQYF
>TRBJ2-7|.|.|TRBV2|15
TGTGCCAGCAGTGAGGGAAGGGCTAGCACGCGGGAGCAGTACTTC
CASSEGRASTREQYF
>TRBJ2-3|TRBD1|.|TRBV5-6|15
TGTGCCAGCAGCGATACAGGGGTTAGCACAGATACGCAGTATTTT
CASSDTGVSTDTQYF
>TRBJ2-2|TRBD1|few|TRBV7-8|17
TGTGCCAGCACCCCCAACCGGAACAGGGGGAACACCGGGGAGCTGTTTTTT
CASTPNRNRGNTGELFF
>TRBJ2-3|.|.|TRBV10-1|17
TGCGCCAGCAGTGAGTCACTTGCGTCCCCGGGGACAGATACGCAGTATTTT
CASSESLASPGTDTQYF